The 18 T cell receptor beta chains below were found in one sample sequenced in a study of cytomegalovirus exposure and HLA in healthy donors (dated by TCRdb to about 2017). Libraries were made using the immunoSEQ multiplex PCR assay. The multiplex PCR relied on a mix of 60 forward primers for TCR Vbeta segments and 13 reverse primers for TCR Jbeta segments. The source is immuneACCESS, and TCRdb retained only in-frame sequences with V and J called. Part of the clones is not carried over; for the studies checked, unresolved V genes explain less than half of this, and the remainder is unexplained. A total of roughly 100,000 clones appear in this sample, 55% to 65% of them only once. In total, the top ten clones hold over 3.5% of the sample. The sample was PBMCs. The receptor set was obtained from a man under 40 in good health and CMV-seropositive.

This clone came up a few times. The J gene is TRBJ2-7, the V gene TRBV11-1, with 8 bases identical to TRBD1. After removal of 4 bases from V and 6 bases from J, the junction contained 5 bases not matched to a gene. The CDR3 extends over 13 amino acids. Per germline, CDR1 SGHAT and CDR2 FQDESV (reference sequence). CDR3 in DNA: TGTGCCAGCAGCTCCAGGGGGCGCGGCGAGCAGTACTTC. Encoded protein: CASSSRGRGEQYF.

The J gene is TRBJ2-7, the V gene TRBV5-1; a possible D gene is TRBD2 (6 bases). The germline V and J ends were trimmed by 3 bases and 3 bases, with 10 bases remaining between them. This CDR3 contains 13 residues. CDR1 is SGHRS, CDR2 YFSETQ, per germline. The DNA of the CDR3 is TGCGCCAGCAGCTGGGACTCGAACTACGAGCAGTACTTC. Residues: CASSWDSNYEQYF.

The CDR3 loop reads CASSSGTTQETQYF. The DNA for the CDR3 is TGTGCCAGCAGTTCCGGGACTACCCAAGAGACCCAGTACTTC. This chain links TRBV6-5 with TRBJ2-5; 7 bases map to TRBD2. The CDR3 loop spans 14 amino acids. CDR1 is MNHEY, CDR2 SVGAGI, per germline. After removal of 4 bases from V and 1 base from J, the junction contained 3 bases not matched to a gene.

Turning to this clone: One end of the junction fails to match germline, which may point to a read error. This chain joins TRBV7-7 and TRBJ2-1, with 11 bases fitting TRBD2. The CDR3 has 15 residues. The germline CDR1 and CDR2 sequences are SSHAT and FNYEAQ (reference sequence). The CDR3 protein is CASSSSGGAGNEQFF. The CDR3 DNA reads TGTGCTAGCAGCAGTAGCGGGGGGGCCGGTAATGAGCAGTTCTTC.

This clone was recorded a few times. The chain uses TRBV11-3 and TRBJ1-5; D uncertain. There are 10 residues in the CDR3. CDR1 SGHNT and CDR2 YENEEA come from the germline V gene. V was trimmed by 9 bases and J by 9 bases, leaving 9 bases between them. CDR3 coding DNA: TGTGCCAGTTTGCTAGGGCCCCAGCATTTT. This translates into CASLLGPQHF.

This chain links TRBV5-1 with TRBJ2-2; D might be TRBD2 (5 bases). This CDR3 contains 14 residues. The germline V gene has CDR1 SGHRS and CDR2 YFSETQ. V was shortened by 6 bases and J by 1 base, with 10 bases between the two germline ends. CDR3 sequence: CASNHGGNTGELFF. The CDR3 DNA reads as TGCGCCAGCAACCACGGAGGGAACACCGGGGAGCTGTTTTTT.

This clone showed up just a few times. The chain employs TRBV6-1 and TRBJ1-3; a weak D match, TRBD1 (6 bases). Germline V gives CDR1 MNHNS, CDR2 SASEGT. The CDR3 is 15 residues long. Deletions cut 4 bases from V and 4 bases from J, with 14 bases between. The CDR3, as DNA: TGTGCCAGCAGTGGAGTAACAGGGTTCGGAAACACCATATATTTT. Its protein is CASSGVTGFGNTIYF.

The table lists this clone with a few counts. The gene calls are TRBV5-6 and TRBJ2-7; 7 nucleotides agree with TRBD2. The germline CDR1 and CDR2 sequences are SGHDT and YYEEEE. CDR3 size: 16 residues. J was trimmed by 2 bases and V by 0 bases; bases with no gene match: 8. CDR3 region: CASSLVYGGSAYEQYF. CDR3 bases: TGTGCCAGCAGCTTGGTCTACGGGGGGTCCGCCTACGAGCAGTACTTC.

V and J are TRBV28 and TRBJ1-5, with unresolved D. The V gene lost 4 bases and the J gene lost 9 bases, with 13 bases spanning the gap. CDR1 and CDR2 (germline): MDHEN, SYDVKM. The length of the CDR3 is 13 residues. CDR3 region: CASSSGGGRPQHF. CDR3 DNA sequence: TGTGCCAGCAGTTCTGGAGGCGGGCGGCCCCAGCATTTT.

The CDR3 loop reads CASSLWAGLGYTF. In nucleotides, the CDR3 is TGTGCCAGCAGCTTGTGGGCAGGGCTGGGCTACACCTTC. The rearrangement links TRBV5-8 to TRBJ1-2, with D possibly TRBD1 on 5 matching bases. The CDR3 is made up of 13 amino acids. V lost 1 base and J 8 bases, leaving 12 bases between the germline ends. Looked up from germline, CDR1 is SGHTS and CDR2 is YDEGEE.

The chain joins TRBV7-3 to TRBJ2-7, with 12 bases that match TRBD2. The germline CDR1 and CDR2 sequences are SGHTA and FQGTGA. The ends lost 5 bases at V and 6 bases at J; junction bases unmatched: 8. This CDR3 has 15 residues. DNA for the CDR3: TGTGCCAGCAGCCAGGGACTAGCGGGTCGCAGCGAGCAGTACTTC. Amino acid sequence: CASSQGLAGRSEQYF. The variable domain in full, with the rest retrieved from reference TRBV7-3 and TRBJ2-7, is GAGVSQTPSNKVTEKGKYVELRCDPISGHTALYWYRQSLGQGPEFLIYFQGTGAADDSGLPNDRFFAVRPEGSVSTLKIQRTERGDSAVYLCASSQGLAGRSEQYFGPGTRLTVT.

The chain combines TRBV10-1 with TRBJ2-3, with a tentative D call TRBD2 (5 bases). V lost 0 bases, J lost 0 bases, and 10 bases lay in between. Germline values: CDR1 WNHNN, CDR2 SYGVQD (reference sequence). This CDR3 comprises 16 residues. For the CDR3, the DNA is TGCGCCAGCAGTGAGTCGAGAGGGAGTAGCACAGATACGCAGTATTTT. Translating it yields CASSESRGSSTDTQYF.

The chain uses TRBV6-6 and TRBJ2-6; 8 positions agree with TRBD1. The trim removed 4 bases at V and 3 bases at J, leaving 5 bases unmatched. Looked up from germline, CDR1 is MNHNY and CDR2 is SVGAGI (reference sequence). The CDR3 runs to 16 residues. CDR3 DNA sequence: TGTGCCAGCAGTTCCACTACAGGGGGTGGGGCCAACGTCCTGACTTTC. This codes for CASSSTTGGGANVLTF.

This clone turned up a few times. The genes are TRBV14 and TRBJ2-5; 9 bases align to TRBD2. Germline V gives CDR1 SGHDN, CDR2 FVKESK. The CDR3 contains 14 residues. V dropped 4 bases and J dropped 3; count of bases not matched to a gene: 3. CDR3 sequence (DNA): TGTGCCAGCAGCCGGAGACTAGCGGAAGAGACCCAGTACTTC. The encoded protein is CASSRRLAEETQYF.

V gene TRBV13 combines with J gene TRBJ2-1; TRBD2 is a possible D gene (6 bases). The CDR3 is made up of 17 amino acids. Germline-derived CDR1 and CDR2 are PRHDT and FYEKMQ (reference sequence). The V and J ends lost 0 bases and 3 bases respectively, with 15 bases between them. CDR3 DNA: TGTGCCAGCAGCTTAGGAGGCGGGATTAACCGCTACAATGAGCAGTTCTTC. It is translated as CASSLGGGINRYNEQFF.

The chain is built from TRBV7-8 and TRBJ1-4, with a tentative D call TRBD1 (5 bases). Trimming stripped 4 bases from V and 7 bases from J, with 13 bases between. Looked up from germline, CDR1 is SGHVS and CDR2 is FQNEAQ. CDR3 length: 14 residues. The CDR3 DNA is TGTGCCAGCAGCTCGGGACTAGCAGGTGAAAAACTGTTTTTT. Its translation: CASSSGLAGEKLFF.

The chain uses TRBV7-9 and TRBJ2-1; D remains unclear. CDR1 is SEHNR, CDR2 FQNEAQ, per germline (reference sequence). Between the trimmed V and J ends, which lost 5 bases and 6 bases, there was a span of 11 bases. CDR3 length equals 13 residues. CDR3 in DNA: TGTGCCAGCAGCCACCGACATCTCAATGAGCAGTTCTTC. As protein: CASSHRHLNEQFF.

The sample holds a few counts of this clone. The J gene is TRBJ2-2, the V gene TRBV28; TRBD1 agrees at 8 bases. The ends lost 6 bases at V and 7 bases at J; junction bases unmatched: 10. The CDR3 loop spans 15 amino acids. The germline gives CDR1 MDHEN, CDR2 SYDVKM. CDR3 bases: TGTGCCAGCAGGGGAACAGGGGGTTTGGGCGGGGAGCTGTTTTTT. Translated, it gives CASRGTGGLGGELFF. Drawing the rest from reference TRBV28 and TRBJ2-2, the complete variable domain is DVKVTQSSRYLVKRTGEKVFLECVQDMDHENMFWYRQDPGLGLRLIYFSYDVKMKEKGDIPEGYSVSREKKERFSLILESASTNQTSMYLCASRGTGGLGGELFFGEGSRLTVL.